These 28 T cell receptor beta chains came from one sample sequenced in a study of T-cell reconstitution after alpha-beta-depleted transplantation in children (dated by TCRdb to 2016 to 2017). Libraries were constructed by PCR. These reads were obtained on an Illumina HiSeq 2500. TCR libraries were prepared with molecular barcoding, using unique molecular identifiers to normalize TCRbeta repertoire quantification. Starting from the raw public reads, TCRdb applied fastp trimming at Q25, assembled clones with MiXCR and retained in-frame beta chains. One record per CDR3 amino acid sequence lists the most common genes and DNA. For this sample the table gives 200,000 to 300,000 distinct CDR3 sequences, of which around 12% were detected only once. The ten most abundant clones make up roughly 2.6% of the sample. The sequences come from PBMCs from the stem cell graft donor, collected from the stem cell graft. These receptors were obtained from a human donor who donated a stem cell graft to a child with acute lymphoblastic leukemia.

For this clonotype: The junction shows a germline mismatch at one end, possibly a read error. J is TRBJ2-3 and V is TRBV7-2; 10 nucleotides align to TRBD2. CDR1 is SGHTA and CDR2 is FQGNSA in the germline V gene. This CDR3 has 16 amino acids. In DNA, the CDR3 is TGTGGCAGCAGCGTGAGCGGGGGGGGCCCCACAGATACGCAGTATTTT. This translates into CGSSVSGGGPTDTQYF. The full variable domain, completed using reference TRBV7-2 and TRBJ2-3, is GAGVSQSPSNKVTEKGKDVELRCDPISGHTALYWYRQSLGQGLEFLIYFQGNSAPDKSGLPSDRFSAERTGGSVSTLTIQRTQQEDSAVYLCGSSVSGGGPTDTQYFGPGTRLTVL.

At least ten counts were recorded for this clonotype. The chain uses TRBV20-1 and TRBJ2-7; D gene ambiguous. V was clipped by 4 bases and J by 3 bases, with 13 bases between them. The CDR3 consists of 13 residues. Germline CDR1 reads DFQATT; CDR2 reads SNEGSKA (reference sequence). CDR3 sequence reads: CSAKFGNIYEQYF. CDR3 coding DNA: TGCAGTGCTAAATTCGGTAACATCTACGAGCAGTACTTC.

The chain links TRBV27 to TRBJ2-2, with unresolved D. The CDR3 is made up of 14 amino acids. Trimming pared 3 bases from V and 0 bases from J, leaving 5 bases between. Germline CDR1 MNHEY, CDR2 SMNVEV (reference sequence). The CDR3 loop is CASSFFTNTGELFF. Here the CDR3 DNA reads TGTGCCAGCAGTTTTTTCACGAACACCGGGGAGCTGTTTTTT.

V gene TRBV29-1 combines with J gene TRBJ2-7; 7 positions agree with TRBD2. In germline, CDR1 is SQVTM, CDR2 ANQGSEA. With V trimmed by 0 bases and J by 4 bases, 3 bases remained unmatched. The CDR3 has 13 residues. Here the CDR3 reads CSVEDRTRYEQYF. CDR3 nucleotide sequence: TGCAGCGTTGAAGATAGGACTAGGTACGAGCAGTACTTC.

The table lists this clonotype with many counts. The chain uses TRBV27 and TRBJ2-7; D may be TRBD2 (6 bases). The CDR3 loop spans 15 amino acids. Germline assignment: CDR1 MNHEY and CDR2 SMNVEV (reference sequence). V lost 6 bases to trimming and J lost 0 bases, with 15 bases between them. The CDR3 sequence is CASRGSRDSSYEQYF. CDR3 nucleotides: TGTGCCAGCAGGGGCTCGCGGGATAGCTCCTACGAGCAGTACTTC.

This clonotype showed up many times. The J gene is TRBJ1-1, the V gene TRBV12-3 or TRBV12-4, with D hard to call. V was cut by 2 bases and J by 1 base, with 5 bases left in between. This CDR3 has 13 residues. This CDR3 is CASSLKGNTEAFF. CDR3 coding DNA: TGTGCCAGCAGTTTAAAAGGGAACACTGAAGCTTTCTTT.

This clonotype was seen many times. The rearrangement joins TRBV27 to TRBJ2-1; 9 bases are a match to TRBD1. CDR1 is MNHEY and CDR2 is SMNVEV in the germline V gene (reference sequence). The V segment lost 6 bases and the J segment 9 bases; nucleotides outside the gene matches: 18. This CDR3 is 17 amino acids long. CDR3 loop: CASSFLQGARGNVEQFF. The CDR3 bases are TGTGCCAGCAGCTTCTTACAGGGGGCCCGGGGTAACGTTGAGCAGTTCTTC.

This clonotype was detected many times. This chain links TRBV6-2 or TRBV6-3 with TRBJ1-1, with D possibly being TRBD1 (5 bases). Germline CDR1 and CDR2: MNHEY and SVGEGT. CDR3 length: 17 residues. The germline V and J ends were trimmed by 2 bases and 0 bases, with 16 bases remaining between them. CDR3 in DNA: TGTGCCAGCAGTTACGCTGACAGCCGTATTATGAACACTGAAGCTTTCTTT. This codes for CASSYADSRIMNTEAFF.

V usage is TRBV3-1 and J usage is TRBJ2-2; D tentatively fits TRBD1 or TRBD2 (5 bases each). The CDR3 is 17 amino acids. Germline CDR1 is LGHDT and CDR2 is YNNKEL (reference sequence). V lost 10 bases and J lost 2, with 23 bases in between. The CDR3 region is CATSSRLRDPNTGELFF. Written as DNA, the CDR3 is TGTGCCACCTCCTCTCGACTGAGGGACCCCAACACCGGGGAGCTGTTTTTT.

This clonotype has at least ten counts. The chain has TRBV10-2 and TRBJ1-1; 9 bases fit TRBD1. The CDR3 is made up of 16 amino acids. V was clipped by 6 bases and J by 1 base; unmatched bases: 9. Germline CDR1 WSHSY, CDR2 SAAADI. The CDR3 DNA reads TGCGCCAGCAGCCTCCGGGGGACAGGGTGGAACACTGAAGCTTTCTTT. Translation gives CASSLRGTGWNTEAFF.

The rearrangement joins TRBV6-4 to TRBJ1-5; D possibly corresponds to TRBD1 (5 bases). V dropped 0 bases and J dropped 6 bases, with 9 bases sitting between them. Per germline, CDR1 MRHNA and CDR2 SNTAGT. The CDR3 loop spans 14 amino acids. CDR3 DNA: TGTGCCAGCAGTGACTCTTACGGGACTCAGCCCCAGCATTTT. Translated, it gives CASSDSYGTQPQHF.

This clonotype was observed at least ten times. V and J are TRBV7-2 and TRBJ2-7; tentatively, D is TRBD2 (5 bases). From germline, CDR1 is SGHTA and CDR2 FQGNSA. This CDR3 has 15 residues. V was trimmed by 3 bases and J by 3 bases, leaving 15 bases between them. CDR3 sequence: CASSFRGSLGYEQYF. CDR3 in DNA: TGTGCCAGCAGCTTCAGAGGGAGTTTGGGCTACGAGCAGTACTTC.

This clonotype was seen at least ten times. The genes are TRBV14 and TRBJ2-7, with D possibly called TRBD1 or TRBD2 (7 bases each). This CDR3 region has 15 residues. Trimming removed 6 bases from V and 3 bases from J, with 18 bases in between. Germline V gives CDR1 SGHDN, CDR2 FVKESK. In nucleotides, the CDR3 is TGTGCCAGCAGTCCGAGGGAGGGGGCTAGCTACGAGCAGTACTTC. Translation: CASSPREGASYEQYF.

The table lists this clonotype with many counts. The chain combines TRBV4-3 with TRBJ2-1, with D hard to call. CDR1 LGHNA and CDR2 YSLEER come from the germline V gene. The CDR3 length is 13 residues. The V and J ends lost 1 base and 8 bases respectively, with 9 bases between them. CDR3 DNA sequence: TGCGCCAGCAGCCAAGGGAGAGTTGATGAGCAGTTCTTC. Protein: CASSQGRVDEQFF.

This clonotype has ten or more counts. The chain has TRBV18 and TRBJ1-6; D not certain. This CDR3 has 13 residues. Deletions cut 5 bases from V and 8 bases from J, with 10 bases between. Per the germline V gene, CDR1 is KGHSH and CDR2 is LQKENI. CDR3 sequence reads: CASSEVSDSPLHF. Written as DNA, the CDR3 is TGTGCCAGCTCAGAAGTCTCGGATTCACCCCTCCACTTT. The variable domain in full, completed from reference TRBV18 and TRBJ1-6, reads NAGVMQNPRHLVRRRGQEARLRCSPMKGHSHVYWYRQLPEEGLKFMVYLQKENIIDESGMPKERFSAEFPKEGPSILRIQQVVRGDSAAYFCASSEVSDSPLHFGNGTRLTVT.

At least ten counts were recorded for this clonotype. The chain couples TRBV5-1 to TRBJ2-7; TRBD1 matches 8 bases. CDR1 is SGHRS, CDR2 YFSETQ, per germline. This CDR3 is 15 amino acids long. With V trimmed by 0 bases and J by 3 bases, 5 bases remained unmatched. CDR3 DNA sequence: TGCGCCAGCAGCTTGGGGACAGGGCGGGTCTACGAGCAGTACTTC. Protein sequence: CASSLGTGRVYEQYF.

V is TRBV6-2 or TRBV6-3 and J is TRBJ1-2; no clear D gene. From germline, CDR1 is MNHEY and CDR2 SVGEGT. The CDR3 has 16 residues. V shed 7 bases and J shed 6 bases, with 24 bases lying between them. The CDR3 bases are TGTGCCAGCACCAAAGGAGACACCAAGAGGTACAATGGCTACACCTTC. This gives the protein CASTKGDTKRYNGYTF.

This clonotype was recorded many times. CDR3 DNA sequence: TGCGCCAGCAGCTTAAGGGCGGGGGGCGACCAAGAGACCCAGTACTTC. This gives the protein CASSLRAGGDQETQYF. This chain uses TRBV5-1 with TRBJ2-5; 8 bases are a match to TRBD2. V lost 2 bases and J lost 0; bases outside the gene matches: 6. Looked up from germline, CDR1 is SGHRS and CDR2 is YFSETQ. The CDR3 extends over 16 amino acids.

This clonotype was observed a single time. A junction end diverges from the germline sequence, so it may reflect a read error. V is TRBV20-1 and J is TRBJ1-5; no clear D. Germline CDR1 reads DFQATT; CDR2 reads SNEGSKA (reference sequence). The CDR3 is 14 amino acids. This CDR3 reads CSASAFLGNQPQNF. The CDR3 DNA follows: TGCAGTGCTAGTGCCTTTTTGGGCAATCAGCCCCAGAATTTT.

This chain joins TRBV5-1 and TRBJ2-1, with 7 bases fitting TRBD2. J lost 1 base, V lost 2 bases, and 9 bases had no gene match. The length of the CDR3 is 17 residues. Germline CDR1 and CDR2: SGHRS and YFSETQ. CDR3 coding DNA: TGCGCCAGCAGCTTCCCGGGGTCGGGGGGATCCTACAATGAGCAGTTCTTC. Translated: CASSFPGSGGSYNEQFF.

This clonotype was observed at least ten times. The chain joins TRBV7-9 to TRBJ1-2; unclear D gene. Germline V CDR1 and CDR2: SEHNR, FQNEAQ (reference sequence). V gave up 8 bases and J gave up 8 bases, with 21 bases separating them. The CDR3 runs 14 residues. CDR3 loop: CASELKNDPRGYTF. In DNA form, the CDR3 reads TGTGCCAGCGAGCTCAAAAATGATCCGAGAGGCTACACCTTC.

There are many counts of this clonotype. The V gene is TRBV6-2 or TRBV6-3, the J gene TRBJ2-7; possibly TRBD2 for D (6 bases). Trimming removed 5 bases at V and 2 bases at J, with 13 bases between. Germline CDR1 reads MNHEY; CDR2 reads SVGEGT. CDR3 size: 14 residues. The CDR3 DNA reads as TGTGCCAGCAGTCCGGGACTTACCACCTACGAGCAGTACTTC. Translation gives CASSPGLTTYEQYF.

A remark on this clonotype: This may come from a read error, since a much larger clone is one base off. The genes are TRBV7-2 and TRBJ2-7, with D tentatively TRBD1 (5 bases). Germline-derived CDR1 and CDR2 are SGHTA and FQGNSA. The CDR3 is 16 residues long. Between the trimmed V and J ends, which lost 3 bases and 10 bases, there was a span of 25 bases. CDR3 loop: CASSFALVQGGLDQYF. The CDR3 region has the DNA TGTGCCAGCAGCTTTGCCTTGGTCCAGGGCGGTCTGGACCAGTACTTC.

This chain links TRBV19 with TRBJ2-7; tentative D call: TRBD2 (5 bases). Trimming left V 3 bases short and J 7 bases short, with 19 bases between. Germline assignment: CDR1 LNHDA and CDR2 SQIVND (reference sequence). CDR3 length: 15 residues. This CDR3 reads CASSIRAVVPGEQYF. The CDR3 region has the DNA TGTGCCAGTAGTATCCGGGCAGTTGTACCGGGGGAGCAGTACTTC.

The rearrangement links TRBV30 to TRBJ2-7, with D tentatively TRBD2 (6 bases). This CDR3 contains 15 residues. CDR1 is GTSNPN, CDR2 SVGIG, per germline (reference sequence). Trimming pared 1 base from V and 3 bases from J, leaving 16 bases between. CDR3 loop: CAWSDPFGGSYEQYF. CDR3 nucleotide sequence: TGTGCCTGGAGTGATCCTTTTGGGGGGAGCTACGAGCAGTACTTC.

The sample holds a few counts of this clonotype. The chain recombines TRBV12-3 or TRBV12-4 with TRBJ2-5, with D perhaps TRBD2 (7 bases). V was shortened by 7 bases and J by 5 bases, with 17 bases between the two germline ends. The CDR3 sequence is 14 residues long. The CDR3 DNA reads as TGTGCCAGCAATGCGGGGGCCGTTACCGAGACCCAGTACTTC. This sequence encodes CASNAGAVTETQYF.

This clonotype was picked up a small number of times. This chain connects TRBV5-1 to TRBJ2-5, with TRBD1 identical over 8 bases. Losses at the gene ends were 4 bases for V and 4 bases for J; bases not matched to a gene: 15. The CDR3 runs 17 residues. The germline CDR1 and CDR2 sequences are SGHRS and YFSETQ. The CDR3 loop reads CASSPERDRGYRETQYF. CDR3 coding DNA: TGCGCCAGCAGCCCGGAACGAGACAGGGGTTATAGAGAGACCCAGTACTTC.

The chain links TRBV7-9 to TRBJ2-5; D gene ambiguous. The CDR3 length is 13 residues. V was shortened by 5 bases and J by 5 bases, with 12 bases between the two germline ends. The germline CDR1 and CDR2 sequences are SEHNR and FQNEAQ (reference sequence). CDR3 sequence (DNA): TGTGCCAGCAGCCCCCCAATTCATGAGACCCAGTACTTC. It specifies CASSPPIHETQYF.